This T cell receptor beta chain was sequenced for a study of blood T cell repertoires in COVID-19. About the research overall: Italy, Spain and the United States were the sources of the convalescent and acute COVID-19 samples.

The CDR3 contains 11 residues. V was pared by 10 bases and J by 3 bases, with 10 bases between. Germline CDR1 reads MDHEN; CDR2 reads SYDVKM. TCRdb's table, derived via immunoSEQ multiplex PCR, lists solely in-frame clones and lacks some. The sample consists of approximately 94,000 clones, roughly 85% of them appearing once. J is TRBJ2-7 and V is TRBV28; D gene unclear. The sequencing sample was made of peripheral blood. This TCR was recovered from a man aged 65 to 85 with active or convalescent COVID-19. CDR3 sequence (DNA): TGTGCCACCCTAGGCAACTACGAGCAGTACTTC. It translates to CATLGNYEQYF.